The 17 T cell receptor beta chains below were found in one sample sequenced in a study of metastatic and nonmetastatic thyroid tumors. MiXCR was used by TCRdb to re-call the PCR reads. The sample contains 34,000 or so clones, around a fifth of which appear only once. All patients were untreated before thyroid surgery. Sequenced material: blood. These receptor sequences come from a female donor with papillary thyroid cancer or a benign thyroid nodule (not recorded which). Some clones in this sample may be carry-over from other donors' samples.

This clone was detected only once. The chain has TRBV5-1 and TRBJ2-7, with TRBD1 matching 7 bases. CDR1 and CDR2 from the germline V gene are SGHRS and YFSETQ. After removal of 6 bases from V and 5 bases from J, the junction contained 14 bases not matched to a gene. The CDR3 is 15 residues long. The DNA for the CDR3 is TGCGCCAGCACCTCCCACCCGGGACAGAACAACGAGCAGTACTTC. Translated: CASTSHPGQNNEQYF.

Ten or more counts support this clone. The chain recombines TRBV6-1 with TRBJ1-2; 7 nucleotides match TRBD1. The germline CDR1 and CDR2 sequences are MNHNS and SASEGT. The V gene end was trimmed by 6 bases and the J gene end by 3 bases; junction bases not matched to a gene: 7. The CDR3 covers 14 residues. The CDR3 DNA sequence: TGTGCCAGCAGGACCCCCGGGACAGACTATGGCTACACCTTC. It codes for CASRTPGTDYGYTF.

V is TRBV11-2 and J is TRBJ2-1; 9 bases agree with TRBD2. The V segment lost 5 bases and the J segment 4 bases; nucleotides outside the gene matches: 9. The CDR3 covers 16 residues. Germline-derived CDR1 and CDR2 are SGHAT and FQNNGV. The CDR3 here is CASSTRGGLGYNEQFF. CDR3 DNA sequence: TGTGCCAGCAGCACGCGGGGGGGACTGGGTTACAATGAGCAGTTCTTC.

The chain has TRBV7-8 and TRBJ2-1; D call uncertain. Germline loops: CDR1 SGHVS, CDR2 FQNEAQ. V shed 3 bases and J shed 2 bases, with 8 bases lying between them. The CDR3 is made up of 14 amino acids. In DNA, the CDR3 is TGTGCCAGCAGCTTGGACGGAACCTACAATGAGCAGTTCTTC. Its protein is CASSLDGTYNEQFF. Complete variable domain (other parts from reference TRBV7-8 and TRBJ2-1): GAGVSQSPRYKVAKRGQDVALRCDPISGHVSLFWYQQALGQGPEFLTYFQNEAQLDKSGLPSDRFFAERPEGSVSTLKIQRTQQEDSAVYLCASSLDGTYNEQFFGPGTRLTVL.

This clone is classed as medium-sized. This sequence joins TRBV6-1 and TRBJ2-1; possible D gene TRBD2, 5 bases. The V gene lost 5 bases and the J gene lost 0 bases, with 5 bases spanning the gap. CDR1 is MNHNS, CDR2 SASEGT, per germline. The CDR3 is made up of 13 amino acids. CDR3 protein: CASSRDSYNEQFF. As DNA, the CDR3 is TGTGCCAGCAGTCGGGACTCCTACAATGAGCAGTTCTTC.

This clone has just a few counts. The rearrangement uses TRBV6-1 and TRBJ2-1; tentative D call: TRBD1 (5 bases). CDR1 and CDR2 from the germline V gene are MNHNS and SASEGT. The CDR3 spans 12 residues. V was shortened by 5 bases and J by 7 bases, with 9 bases between the two germline ends. The CDR3 nucleotides read TGTGCCAGCAGTACGGCAGGGAATGAGCAGTTCTTC. Its protein product is CASSTAGNEQFF.

The chain recombines TRBV12-3 or TRBV12-4 with TRBJ2-2, with TRBD2 identical over 14 bases. CDR3 size: 19 residues. Losses at the gene ends were 2 bases for V and 4 bases for J; bases not matched to a gene: 9. The CDR3 nucleotides read TGTGCCAGCAGTTTAAGTAGCCCCGGGACTAGCGGGAGCACCGGGGAGCTGTTTTTT. Translating it yields CASSLSSPGTSGSTGELFF.

The chain recombines TRBV28 with TRBJ1-1; D remains unclear. The V gene's germline CDR1 is MDHEN and CDR2 SYDVKM. The CDR3 is 14 residues long. V dropped 2 bases and J dropped 0 bases, with 7 bases sitting between them. CDR3 sequence reads: CASSLPGMNTEAFF. In DNA form, the CDR3 reads TGTGCCAGCAGTTTACCGGGGATGAACACTGAAGCTTTCTTT.

The V call is TRBV4-1, the J call TRBJ2-3, with 8 bases that match TRBD1. This CDR3 has 17 residues. Germline loops: CDR1 MGHRA, CDR2 YSYEKL. V lost 4 bases, J lost 0 bases, and 9 bases stayed unmatched. The CDR3 bases are TGCGCCAGCAGCCCCCTCCCCCGGACAGGGAGCACAGATACGCAGTATTTT. Translated, it gives CASSPLPRTGSTDTQYF.

This clone was seen ten or more times. The genes are TRBV12-3 or TRBV12-4 and TRBJ1-1; possibly TRBD1 for D (5 bases). V lost 2 bases and J lost 1, with 8 bases in between. The CDR3 totals 14 residues. The CDR3 nucleotides are TGTGCCAGCAGTTTAAGGACACCGAACACTGAAGCTTTCTTT. It yields the protein CASSLRTPNTEAFF.

By share, this clone ranks as medium-sized (0.01 to 0.1%). This chain uses TRBV5-1 with TRBJ2-1; 15 nucleotides align to TRBD2. With 3 bases clipped from V and 0 bases from J, the junction kept 4 bases outside the gene matches. The CDR3 has 18 amino acids. CDR1 and CDR2 (germline): SGHRS, YFSETQ. The CDR3 nucleotides are TGCGCCAGCAGCTCAGGACTAGCGGGGGGGGCCTCCTACAATGAGCAGTTCTTC. The encoded protein is CASSSGLAGGASYNEQFF.

This clone was recorded many times. This sequence joins TRBV29-1 and TRBJ1-2; D is unresolved. V lost 6 bases and J lost 1, with 15 bases in between. The germline gives CDR1 SQVTM, CDR2 ANQGSEA. The CDR3 sequence is 14 residues long. The CDR3 coding sequence is TGCAGCGTCGACCTTACAATCAGTAACTATGGCTACACCTTC. Residues: CSVDLTISNYGYTF. Based on the CDR3 plus reference TRBV29-1 and TRBJ1-2, the full variable domain is SAVISQKPSRDICQRGTSLTIQCQVDSQVTMMFWYRQQPGQSLTLIATANQGSEATYESGFVIDKFPISRPNLTFSTLTVSNMSPEDSSIYLCSVDLTISNYGYTFGSGTRLTVV.

This clone was counted ten times or more. V is TRBV18 and J is TRBJ2-1; TRBD1 agrees at 8 bases. The CDR3 length is 16 residues. Germline V gives CDR1 KGHSH, CDR2 LQKENI. The trim removed 1 base at V and 10 bases at J, leaving 12 bases unmatched. The CDR3 sequence is CASSPRPGTGAKEQFF. The DNA for the CDR3 is TGTGCCAGCTCACCACGTCCTGGGACAGGAGCTAAGGAGCAGTTCTTC.

This clone has just a few counts. The chain couples TRBV6-1 to TRBJ1-2; D possibly corresponds to TRBD1 (5 bases). The CDR3 length is 13 residues. CDR1 and CDR2 from the germline V gene are MNHNS and SASEGT. The V end lost 1 base, the J end lost 3 bases, and 6 bases lay between the germline ends. CDR3 in amino acids: CASSEGQHYGYTF. The DNA for the CDR3 is TGTGCCAGCAGTGAAGGACAGCACTATGGCTACACCTTC.

This clone was seen at least ten times. The chain has TRBV6-7 and TRBJ2-7; 10 bases line up with TRBD2. TRBV6-7 is marked as an open reading frame, function uncertain. J was trimmed by 4 bases and V by 2 bases; bases with no gene match: 14. The CDR3 is 18 amino acids. The DNA for the CDR3 is TGTGCCAGCAGTTACCCTTCCAGGCCAGCGGGAGGGCCGTACGAGCAGTACTTC. It yields the protein CASSYPSRPAGGPYEQYF.

This clone was found a few times. The V gene is TRBV6-2 or TRBV6-3, the J gene TRBJ1-5, with D unclear. V was shortened by 5 bases and J by 2 bases, with 10 bases between the two germline ends. CDR3 length equals 14 residues. In germline, CDR1 is MNHEY, CDR2 SVGEGT. The CDR3 DNA reads TGTGCCAGCAGTGAAAGACGGGGCAATCAGCCCCAGCATTTT. Translating it yields CASSERRGNQPQHF.

The V and J genes are TRBV12-3 or TRBV12-4 and TRBJ1-6; D is uncertain. This CDR3 spans 16 amino acids. The V and J ends lost 5 bases and 0 bases respectively, with 11 bases between them. The CDR3 protein is CASSPRAGSYNSPLHF. In DNA form, the CDR3 reads TGTGCCAGCAGTCCAAGGGCTGGCTCCTATAATTCACCCCTCCACTTT.